The 16 T cell receptor beta chains below were found in one sample sequenced in a study of molecular identifiers for immune sequencing clone quantification. TCRdb reprocessed the PCR reads with MiXCR, giving one entry per CDR3 protein. In the table there are approximately 590,000 distinct CDR3 sequences, 25% of which are singletons. Sample: naive CD8+ T cells from blood, with Jurkat cell RNA spiked in. This sample's subset: FACS-sorted CD8+CD4-CCR7+CD45RA+ naive T cells. These receptors all stem from a human donor in good health. Some libraries in this study had Jurkat cell RNA spiked in.

V gene TRBV7-9 combines with J gene TRBJ1-5; D call uncertain. V shed 5 bases and J shed 0 bases, with 8 bases lying between them. The CDR3 runs to 14 residues. The germline V gene has CDR1 SEHNR and CDR2 FQNEAQ (reference sequence). CDR3 amino acids: CASSPVNSNQPQHF. Written as DNA, the CDR3 is TGTGCCAGCAGCCCCGTCAATAGCAATCAGCCCCAGCATTTT. The whole variable domain, remainder taken from reference TRBV7-9 and TRBJ1-5, is DTGVSQNPRHKITKRGQNVTFRCDPISEHNRLYWYRQTLGQGPEFLTYFQNEAQLEKSRLLSDRFSAERPKGSFSTLEIQRTEQGDSAMYLCASSPVNSNQPQHFGDGTRLSIL.

Only a few counts were recorded for this clonotype. The gene calls are TRBV15 and TRBJ2-3; no definite D call. Trimming shortened V by 5 bases and J by 2 bases, and 14 bases separated the two germline ends. Per germline, CDR1 LNHNV and CDR2 YYDKDF (reference sequence). The CDR3 contains 15 residues. CDR3 region: CATSPSIWSTDTQYF. The CDR3 nucleotides are TGTGCCACCAGCCCGTCAATTTGGTCCACAGATACGCAGTATTTT.

This clonotype was counted many times. The V and J genes are TRBV7-9 and TRBJ1-1, with D unclear. Germline V gene data show CDR1 as SEHNR and CDR2 as FQNEAQ (reference sequence). V was shortened by 6 bases and J by 2 bases, with 7 bases between the two germline ends. CDR3 length equals 12 residues. The CDR3 DNA reads as TGTGCCAGCAGGAGATATAACACTGAAGCTTTCTTT. Translated: CASRRYNTEAFF.

As regards this clonotype: A read error may explain this, as a much larger clone is one base away. This CDR3 reads CASSQGPGLERYF. CDR3 bases: TGCGCCAGCAGCCAAGGTCCAGGGCTCGAGCGGTACTTC. The V call is TRBV4-3, the J call TRBJ2-7; D possibly corresponds to TRBD1 (5 bases). The CDR3 contains 13 residues. Looked up from germline, CDR1 is LGHNA and CDR2 is YSLEER.

This chain links TRBV20-1 with TRBJ2-1; either TRBD1 or TRBD2 may fit D (5 bases each). The CDR3 is 15 residues long. The V gene's germline CDR1 is DFQATT and CDR2 SNEGSKA (reference sequence). With 4 bases removed from V and 4 bases from J, the gap between germline ends came to 17 bases. As DNA, the CDR3 is TGCAGTGCTATAACCCGGGACCGATCGTACAATGAGCAGTTCTTC. This gives the protein CSAITRDRSYNEQFF.

In the case of this clonotype: At one end the junction does not follow the germline gene, possibly because of a read error. The gene calls are TRBV5-1 and TRBJ2-5; D not certain. Per germline, CDR1 SGHRS and CDR2 YFSETQ. The CDR3 is made up of 15 amino acids. The chain's CDR3 is CASGWKMPYQETQYF. The DNA of the CDR3 is TGCGCCAGCGGCTGGAAGATGCCGTACCAAGAAACCCAATACTTC.

This clonotype was found many times. The V and J genes are TRBV7-9 and TRBJ2-3; a possible D gene is TRBD2 (5 bases). This CDR3 comprises 15 residues. The V and J ends lost 5 bases and 0 bases respectively, with 12 bases between them. The germline gives CDR1 SEHNR, CDR2 FQNEAQ (reference sequence). This CDR3 is CASSPNGGSTDTQYF. CDR3 nucleotides: TGTGCCAGCAGCCCGAACGGCGGGAGCACAGATACGCAGTATTTT.

This clonotype was counted only a few times. V and J are TRBV2 and TRBJ2-5, with 10 bases lining up with TRBD2. The CDR3 spans 17 residues. Germline assignment: CDR1 SNHLY and CDR2 FYNNEI. V lost 6 bases to trimming and J lost 4 bases; unmatched junction nucleotides: 14. CDR3 DNA: TGTGCCAGCAGACTCGAACTAAGCGGGGGGGCCGGAGAGACCCAGTACTTC. Translation: CASRLELSGGAGETQYF.

Notes on this clonotype: A clone one base away is much larger, so this may be a read error. The chain links TRBV25-1 to TRBJ2-1; possible D gene TRBD2, 6 bases. This CDR3 region has 12 residues. Between the trimmed V and J ends, which lost 8 bases and 7 bases, there was a span of 12 bases. CDR1 MGHDK and CDR2 SYGVNS come from the germline V gene. The CDR3 region is CASGTGGNEQFF. The CDR3 coding sequence is TGTGCCAGCGGAACCGGGGGTAATGAGCAGTTCTTC.

The sample holds one count of this clonotype. The rearrangement uses TRBV3-1 and TRBJ2-7; TRBD2 aligns across 13 bases. Germline V CDR1 and CDR2: LGHDT, YNNKEL (reference sequence). V was pared by 2 bases and J by 4 bases, with 8 bases of the junction left unmatched. This CDR3 contains 17 residues. CDR3: CASSQKLLAGGLYEQYF. CDR3 nucleotide sequence: TGTGCCAGCAGCCAAAAGTTACTAGCGGGAGGGTTGTACGAGCAGTACTTC.

This clonotype was seen many times. The chain carries TRBV24-1 and TRBJ1-5; D gene ambiguous. There are 8 residues in the CDR3. Per the germline V gene, CDR1 is KGHDR and CDR2 is SFDVKD. The CDR3, as DNA: TGTGCTGGCCGGGAGCGGCATTTT. This translates into CAGRERHF.

This clonotype appeared many times. The chain joins TRBV12-3 or TRBV12-4 to TRBJ2-3; D not certain. The CDR3 is 13 amino acids. Trimming left V 6 bases short and J 0 bases short, with 7 bases between. CDR3 residues: CASRVTSTDTQYF. CDR3 sequence (DNA): TGTGCCAGCAGGGTCACTAGCACAGATACGCAGTATTTT.

Ten or more counts support this clonotype. This chain links TRBV20-1 with TRBJ2-7; no reliable D call. V was cut by 7 bases and J by 1 base, with 17 bases left in between. The germline V gene encodes CDR1 DFQATT and CDR2 SNEGSKA (reference sequence). CDR3 size: 14 residues. CDR3: CSVHRPGLSYEQYF. Here the CDR3 DNA reads TGCAGTGTCCATCGACCCGGCTTGTCCTACGAGCAGTACTTC.

Remarks on this clonotype: This may arise from a read error, as a much more abundant clone is one base away. V usage is TRBV6-2 or TRBV6-3 and J usage is TRBJ2-6, with D tentatively TRBD1 (5 bases). The V gene's germline CDR1 is MNHEY and CDR2 SVGEGT. The CDR3 spans 15 residues. CDR3 residues: CASTPTTSGASVLTF. The CDR3 nucleotides are TGTGCCAGCACCCCTACTACCTCTGGGGCCAGCGTCCTGACTTTC.

As to this clonotype: This sequence may be a read error, since a much larger clone differs from it by one base. This sequence joins TRBV2 and TRBJ2-3; 11 bases map to TRBD1. The germline gives CDR1 SNHLY, CDR2 FYNNEI. V lost 4 bases and J lost 3; bases outside the gene matches: 6. The length of the CDR3 is 16 residues. Here the CDR3 reads CASSGGQGATTDTQYF. The CDR3 DNA is TGTGCCAGCAGTGGAGGACAGGGGGCGACAACAGATACGCAGTATTTT.

This clonotype showed up many times. The J gene is TRBJ2-5, the V gene TRBV5-1; TRBD1 agrees at 7 bases. The length of the CDR3 is 18 residues. CDR1 and CDR2 (germline): SGHRS, YFSETQ. V dropped 0 bases and J dropped 4; count of bases not matched to a gene: 15. Here the CDR3 DNA reads TGCGCCAGCAGCTTGGACATGTACCCGGGACAGATTTTAGAGACCCAGTACTTC. This sequence encodes CASSLDMYPGQILETQYF.